A selection of T cell receptor beta chains follows, all from one sample in a study of blood T cell repertoires in COVID-19. Repertoires were generated with immunoSEQ multiplex PCR, while TCRdb's copy carries only in-frame clones and drops some. The sample gives around 310,000 clones, 85% to 90% of which show up once; more than 9% is in the top ten. The specimen sequenced was PBMCs or T cells enriched from blood (not recorded which). Every receptor here comes from a young woman who had recovered from COVID-19. Both conserved end residues are part of each CDR3. A D gene is named only where the DNA matches it firmly. Size is omitted from some rows. Given values are once, few, many or a class for expanded clones.

d_call j_call cdr3_length clone_size v_call cdr3_nt cdr3_aa
. TRBJ2-1 12 once TRBV9 TGTGCCAGCAGCGTGTCGGACTACGAGCAGTTCTTC CASSVSDYEQFF
. TRBJ2-2 15 . TRBV10-2 TGCGCCAGCAGTATGTCAACAGGGTTGTCCGGGGAGCTGTTTTTT CASSMSTGLSGELFF
TRBD1 TRBJ1-6 13 . TRBV10-3 TGTGCCATCAACCTAGACAGGGTGGCACCCCTCCACTTT CAINLDRVAPLHF
TRBD1 TRBJ1-4 14 . TRBV10-2 TGCGCCAGCAGGGACAGGGCAACTAATGAAAAACTGTTTTTT CASRDRATNEKLFF
. TRBJ2-2 13 . TRBV4-1 TGCGCCAGCAGCCAAGCCGGACTAGGGGAGCTGTTTTTT CASSQAGLGELFF
. TRBJ2-2 16 . TRBV7-9 TGTGCCAGCAGCTTAAGACACTCCGGGGTGGCCGGGGAGCTGTTTTTT CASSLRHSGVAGELFF
. TRBJ1-2 15 few TRBV6-2/TRBV6-3 TGTGCCAGCAGTTTCGGGGGTCCTACCCTCTATGGCTACACCTTC CASSFGGPTLYGYTF
. TRBJ2-3 14 . TRBV19 TGTGCCAGTAGTGATCGGGGGAGCACAGATACGCAGTATTTT CASSDRGSTDTQYF
. TRBJ1-1 14 once TRBV11-3 TGTGCCAGCAGCCCGGGGGGCCCGAACACTGAAGCTTTCTTT CASSPGGPNTEAFF
TRBD2 TRBJ2-2 14 . TRBV29-1 TGCAGCGTTGTCCGGACTAGCGCAACCGGGGAGCTGTTTTTT CSVVRTSATGELFF
TRBD2 TRBJ2-7 19 . TRBV7-2 TGTGCCAGCAGCTTAAGGCAAACGCTCCAAAGCGGGAGTTGGTACGAGCAGTACTTC CASSLRQTLQSGSWYEQYF
TRBD2 TRBJ2-1 15 . TRBV15 TGTGCCACCAGCAGAGTAGCGGGAGCCTACAATGAGCAGTTCTTC CATSRVAGAYNEQFF
TRBD1 TRBJ2-7 16 . TRBV16 TGTGCCAGCAGCCAATCCGGGACAGGGGGCGGCCACGAGCAGTACTTC CASSQSGTGGGHEQYF
TRBD2 TRBJ2-1 15 . TRBV7-9 TGTGCCAGCAGCTTAAGAAGCGGGAGTTACAATGAGCAGTTCTTC CASSLRSGSYNEQFF
. TRBJ1-1 12 . TRBV5-4 TGTGCCAGCAGCCTGAGGGACACTGAAGCTTTCTTT CASSLRDTEAFF
TRBD2 TRBJ2-2 14 . TRBV27 TGTGCCAGCAGGCTAGCGGGAGATCCCGGGGAGCTGTTTTTT CASRLAGDPGELFF
TRBD1 TRBJ2-7 13 . TRBV29-1 TGCAGCGTTGAGGACAGGGAATCATACGAGCAGTACTTC CSVEDRESYEQYF
. TRBJ1-3 20 . TRBV3-1/TRBV3-2 TGTGCCAGCAGCCTACCCCGACAGGCCCACTGGGACCCCTCTGGAAACACCATATATTTT CASSLPRQAHWDPSGNTIYF
TRBD1 TRBJ2-5 16 once TRBV27 TGTGCCAGCAGTACCCACCTGACAGGGGGTGTGGTGACCCAGTACTTC CASSTHLTGGVVTQYF
. TRBJ2-2 17 . TRBV5-6 TGTGCCAGCAGCTTGGTGGGGGGAAGAATGAACACCGGGGAGCTGTTTTTT CASSLVGGRMNTGELFF
. TRBJ1-6 16 . TRBV5-5 TGTGCCAGCAGCTCCGGGATGTACTATGGGAATTCACCCCTCCACTTT CASSSGMYYGNSPLHF
TRBD1 TRBJ2-7 14 . TRBV13 TGTGCCAGCAGCCCCACGGGACAGGGGCGCGTGCAGTACTTC CASSPTGQGRVQYF
. TRBJ2-1 14 . TRBV7-8 TGTGCCAGCAGAGCGGTTCCGTCGGCCAATGAGCAGTTCTTC CASRAVPSANEQFF
. TRBJ1-5 15 . TRBV6-6 TGTGCCAGCAGCCCCAGGGGCGAAAGCAATCAGCCCCAGCATTTT CASSPRGESNQPQHF
. TRBJ2-1 9 . TRBV20-1 TGCAGTGCCACCGGGAAGGCGTTCTTC CSATGKAFF
. TRBJ2-5 14 . TRBV9 TGTGCCAGCAGCGTAGAGTTGGTAAGGGGTCCGCGGTACTTC CASSVELVRGPRYF
. TRBJ1-1 13 . TRBV30 TGTGCCTGGAGTGGACAAGCGAACACTGAAGCTTTCTTT CAWSGQANTEAFF
. TRBJ1-5 14 . TRBV19 TGTGCCAGTAGTCCCGACTGGAGCAATCAGCCCCAGCATTTT CASSPDWSNQPQHF
. TRBJ1-6 13 . TRBV6-5 TGTGCCAGCAGCCTAATCTTTAATTCACCCCTCCACTTT CASSLIFNSPLHF